This is a list of T cell receptor beta chains from one sample in a study of cytomegalovirus exposure and HLA in healthy donors. Sequenced by immunoSEQ multiplex PCR; TCRdb stores in-frame clones only, minus some. This table has 150,000 to 200,000 clones, 85% appearing once. The sample consisted of PBMCs. Receptors were obtained from a man between 18 and 35 years old in good health and CMV-seropositive. Each CDR3 is given with its conserved first and last residue. A D gene is named only where the DNA matches it firmly. Clone size is shown for a subset of rows, as once, few, many or a class of expanded clone.

once | TRBJ2-3 | TRBV11-3 | TRBD2 | TGTGCCAGCAGCTTAAACGGGGGGGCCGGAGATACGCAGTATTTT | CASSLNGGAGDTQYF
NA | TRBJ2-6 | TRBV30 | TRBD1 | TGTGCCTCATACACAGGGGGCTTAGCTGGGGCCAACGTCCTGACTTTC | CASYTGGLAGANVLTF
once | TRBJ2-2 | TRBV9 | TRBD2 | TGTGCCAGCAGCGCTGGACTAGCGGGAGCGAGCACCGGGGAGCTGTTTTTT | CASSAGLAGASTGELFF
NA | TRBJ2-1 | TRBV7-8 | NA | TGTGCCAGCAGCTTGGCTAGACTCCCCCGCAATGAGCAGTTCTTC | CASSLARLPRNEQFF
NA | TRBJ2-5 | TRBV10-3 | TRBD2 | TGTGCCATCAGGGGGACTAGCGAAGAGACCCAGTACTTC | CAIRGTSEETQYF
once | TRBJ2-3 | TRBV18 | NA | TGTGCCAGCTCACCAGAGACAGATACGCAGTATTTT | CASSPETDTQYF
NA | TRBJ2-7 | TRBV5-1 | NA | TGCGCCAGCAGCTTGGGAGGGCACGAGCAGTACTTC | CASSLGGHEQYF
once | TRBJ1-2 | TRBV5-5 | TRBD1 | TGTGCCAGCACCCTGACAGGGGGCGGGGGCTACACCTTC | CASTLTGGGGYTF
NA | TRBJ2-7 | TRBV28 | NA | TGTGCCAGCAGCCACACGTGGGGGCCCCGCGAGCAGTACTTC | CASSHTWGPREQYF
NA | TRBJ1-3 | TRBV19 | TRBD1 | TGTGCCAGTGGGACAGTCTCTGGAAACACCATATATTTT | CASGTVSGNTIYF
NA | TRBJ2-4 | TRBV11-3 | NA | TGTGCCAGCAGCCAAAGGGCGCGGGGCGAGGACAAAAACATTCAGTACTTC | CASSQRARGEDKNIQYF
NA | TRBJ1-1 | TRBV25-1 | NA | TGTGCCAGCAGTGCCGGGGGAAACACTGAAGCTTTCTTT | CASSAGGNTEAFF
NA | TRBJ2-1 | TRBV7-9 | NA | TGTGCCAGCACATTAAAAGGCGGGGCCGGGAGTGGGGTCAATGAGCAGTTCTTC | CASTLKGGAGSGVNEQFF
NA | TRBJ2-5 | TRBV12-5 | NA | TGTGCTAGTGGCCTGTCTGGGGCGGAGACCCAGTACTTC | CASGLSGAETQYF
NA | TRBJ2-5 | TRBV11-2 | TRBD2 | TGTGCCAGCAGCCCGGGACTAGCGGCGCAAGAGACCCAGTACTTC | CASSPGLAAQETQYF
once | TRBJ1-1 | TRBV28 | NA | TGTGCCAGCAGCGACCCTCCCAGCGGGGGGAACACTGAAGCTTTCTTT | CASSDPPSGGNTEAFF
NA | TRBJ2-7 | TRBV6-1 | NA | TGTGCCAGCAGTGACGGGGAGAGCTCCTACGAGCAGTACTTC | CASSDGESSYEQYF